This T cell receptor (beta chain) was captured in a study of response to subunit inactivated influenza vaccine. Broader study findings: The authors offered the suggestion that each seasonal influenza vaccination recruits few new T cells.

This CDR3 region has 14 residues. Germline V CDR1 and CDR2: SNHLY, FYNNEI. V was trimmed by 8 bases and J by 2 bases, leaving 14 bases between them. Only a few counts were recorded for this clonotype. Its antigen is currently unknown. From the RT-PCR reads, TCRdb called clonotypes with MiXCR, one entry per CDR3 protein. Of under 950,000 distinct CDR3 sequences in the sample, around 20% were seen once. The chain joins TRBV2 to TRBJ2-3; possibly TRBD1 or TRBD2 for D (6 bases each). Sequencing was performed on PBMCs from blood, taken less than 6 days after vaccination. This TCR was sampled from a man in his forties or fifties who received an inactivated influenza vaccine. As DNA, the CDR3 is TGTGCCAGCCGAGGGGGGATACTCACAGATACGCAGTATTTT. This sequence encodes CASRGGILTDTQYF.